These 8 T cell receptor beta chains came from one sample sequenced in a study of blood T cell repertoires in COVID-19. The table came from immunoSEQ multiplex PCR; TCRdb's copy has only in-frame clones and leaves some out. The sample gives 260,000 or so clones, 81% of which show up once; 6.5% to 9.5% is in the top ten. The sample was peripheral blood. Receptors originate from a woman older than 75 with COVID-19, enrolled during active disease.

The genes are TRBV19 and TRBJ2-1, with 7 positions matching TRBD2. V lost 5 bases, J lost 12 bases, and 13 bases stayed unmatched. Germline assignment: CDR1 LNHDA and CDR2 SQIVND (reference sequence). The CDR3 consists of 14 residues. The chain's CDR3 is CASSPFGGGSPQFF. For the CDR3, the DNA is TGTGCCAGTAGTCCCTTCGGTGGCGGGAGTCCGCAGTTCTTC.

This clone was detected only a few times. The chain is built from TRBV7-8 and TRBJ2-1; D is ambiguous. From germline, CDR1 is SGHVS and CDR2 FQNEAQ. There are 12 residues in the CDR3. V lost 5 bases and J 8 bases, leaving 10 bases between the germline ends. In DNA, the CDR3 is TGTGCCAGCAGCCCCATCTGGCATGAGCAGTTCTTC. It yields the protein CASSPIWHEQFF.

The J gene is TRBJ2-1, the V gene TRBV7-2; 9 nucleotides match TRBD2. The CDR3 contains 17 residues. Germline V CDR1 and CDR2: SGHTA, FQGNSA. V lost 2 bases, J lost 9 bases, and 14 bases stayed unmatched. CDR3 residues: CASSLSSTSGQRGEQFF. CDR3 nucleotides: TGTGCCAGCAGCTTATCCTCGACTAGCGGCCAGCGAGGTGAGCAGTTCTTC.

This sequence joins TRBV7-3 and TRBJ2-7, with 9 bases aligning to TRBD2. The V segment lost 2 bases and the J segment 3 bases; nucleotides outside the gene matches: 8. In germline, CDR1 is SGHTA, CDR2 FQGTGA. This CDR3 region has 16 residues. This chain's CDR3 is CASSLQGSGSVYEQYF. Here the CDR3 DNA reads TGTGCCAGCAGCTTACAGGGTAGCGGGAGTGTCTACGAGCAGTACTTC.

A single count supports this clone. The chain is built from TRBV21-1 and TRBJ1-1. TRBV21-1 is annotated as a pseudogene. This CDR3 has 17 amino acids. CDR3 protein: CASSKEGGWYLNTEAFF. The DNA for the CDR3 is TGTGCCAGCAGCAAAGAGGGGGGGTGGTACCTGAACACTGAAGCTTTCTTT.

The V gene is TRBV7-3, the J gene TRBJ1-1; D is possibly TRBD1 (6 bases). V was trimmed by 3 bases and J by 8 bases, leaving 13 bases between them. Germline CDR1 SGHTA, CDR2 FQGTGA. This CDR3 is built from 13 residues. The CDR3 loop is CASSLEGQREAFF. For the CDR3, the DNA is TGTGCCAGCAGCTTGGAAGGACAGCGGGAAGCTTTCTTT. Based on the CDR3 plus reference TRBV7-3 and TRBJ1-1, the full variable domain is GAGVSQTPSNKVTEKGKYVELRCDPISGHTALYWYRQSLGQGPEFLIYFQGTGAADDSGLPNDRFFAVRPEGSVSTLKIQRTERGDSAVYLCASSLEGQREAFFGQGTRLTVV.

V usage is TRBV9 and J usage is TRBJ1-5, with 8 bases fitting TRBD1. This CDR3 has 15 amino acids. Germline loops: CDR1 SGDLS, CDR2 YYNGEE. J lost 6 bases, V lost 2 bases, and 7 bases had no gene match. The CDR3 DNA sequence: TGTGCCAGCAGCGTCTCAGGGGGCGCATCTCAGCCCCAGCATTTT. Its translation: CASSVSGGASQPQHF.

This chain links TRBV6-5 with TRBJ2-5, with D uncertain. The CDR3 covers 15 residues. Per germline, CDR1 MNHEY and CDR2 SVGAGI. Trimming removed 2 bases from V and 4 bases from J, with 14 bases in between. This CDR3 reads CASSYGLTLGETQYF. In DNA, the CDR3 is TGTGCCAGCAGTTACGGGCTTACTCTGGGAGAGACCCAGTACTTC.